These T cell receptor beta chains were read from a single sample in a study of human T cells and chemical hapten exposure. TCRdb reprocessed the RACE reads via MiXCR and lists one record per CDR3 protein. There are roughly 34,000 distinct CDR3 sequences in the sample; around 6.5% occur only once, and roughly 9.5% lies in the top ten. Source: whole blood, taken in connection with sensitization to the hapten diphenylcyclopropenone (DPC). These receptors all come from a woman in her thirties with alopecia areata. Some clones in this sample may be carry-over from other donors' samples. The CDR3 runs from the conserved cysteine through the conserved F or W. The D gene is left open where the match is weak. For some rows the clone size is stated as once, few or many, or as a class when expanded; others skip it.

v_call	j_call	d_call	clone_size	cdr3_aa	cdr3_nt
TRBV5-4	TRBJ2-1	.	.	CASSSRGTHNEQFF	TGTGCCAGCAGCTCACGGGGGACCCACAATGAGCAGTTCTTC
TRBV28	TRBJ1-5	TRBD1	many	CASSSPGGYQPQHF	TGTGCCAGCAGTTCCCCAGGGGGCTATCAGCCCCAGCATTTT
TRBV28	TRBJ1-5	TRBD1	few	CASSLTADRGNQPQHF	TGTGCCAGCAGTTTAACTGCGGACAGGGGCAATCAGCCCCAGCATTTT
TRBV2	TRBJ2-2	.	many	CASNQGPGELFF	TGTGCCAGCAACCAGGGCCCCGGGGAGCTGTTTTTT
TRBV7-6	TRBJ1-3	TRBD1	.	CASSFSGGELGNTIYF	TGTGCCAGCAGCTTTTCAGGGGGCGAGTTGGGAAACACCATATATTTT
TRBV12-3/TRBV12-4	TRBJ1-2	.	many	CASRDTGRSAYTF	TGTGCCAGCAGAGATACAGGGAGGTCGGCCTACACCTTC
TRBV28	TRBJ2-5	TRBD2	few	CASTLSGTSGQGAQYF	TGTGCCAGCACCCTTTCTGGGACTAGCGGTCAAGGGGCCCAGTACTTC
TRBV11-2	TRBJ1-6	.	.	CASSFSGASPYNSPLHF	TGTGCCAGCAGCTTTTCAGGGGCAAGCCCCTATAATTCACCCCTCCACTTT
TRBV2	TRBJ2-2	.	few	CASRPTGELFF	TGTGCCAGTCGACCCACCGGGGAGCTGTTTTTT
TRBV27	TRBJ2-3	TRBD1	.	CASRQGVGRTGFWRGTDTQYF	TGTGCCAGCAGACAGGGGGTGGGCAGGACAGGGTTTTGGCGGGGCACAGATACGCAGTATTTT
TRBV5-1	TRBJ2-5	TRBD1	many	CASSSRTGVETQYF	TGCGCCAGCAGCTCACGGACAGGGGTCGAGACCCAGTACTTC
TRBV7-2	TRBJ2-4	.	few	CASSLERLSAKNIQYF	TGTGCCAGCAGCTTAGAGAGGTTGTCAGCCAAAAACATTCAGTACTTC
TRBV6-5	TRBJ1-1	.	.	CASSYGSGIVNTEAFF	TGTGCCAGCAGTTATGGTTCTGGGATCGTGAACACTGAAGCTTTCTTT
TRBV11-2	TRBJ2-5	.	.	CASSPGVGDPEDQETQYF	TGTGCCAGCAGCCCAGGAGTCGGGGACCCCGAGGACCAAGAGACCCAGTACTTC
TRBV20-1	TRBJ2-2	.	.	CSASSAPGRLGELFF	.
TRBV6-6	TRBJ2-2	TRBD1	many	CASGFFFGTGGNTGELFF	TGTGCCAGTGGGTTTTTTTTTGGGACAGGGGGCAACACCGGGGAGCTGTTTTTT
TRBV27	TRBJ2-3	.	few	CASNGFGDTQYF	TGTGCCAGCAACGGGTTCGGAGATACGCAGTATTTT
TRBV12-5	TRBJ2-4	.	.	CASGPRLTELAKNIQYF	TGTGCTAGTGGCCCCCGTTTGACAGAACTAGCCAAAAACATTCAGTACTTC
TRBV29-1	TRBJ1-4	TRBD1	many	CSVGGNRGNEKLFF	TGCAGCGTTGGGGGGAACAGGGGAAATGAAAAACTGTTTTTT
TRBV7-2	TRBJ1-4	.	few	CASSLDWMNEKLFF	TGTGCCAGCAGCTTAGATTGGATGAATGAAAAACTGTTTTTT
TRBV4-1	TRBJ1-6	.	many	CASSQGGQYYNSPLHF	TGCGCCAGCAGCCAAGGCGGACAGTACTATAATTCACCCCTCCACTTT
TRBV24-1	TRBJ2-3	.	.	CATSDERDTQYF	TGTGCCACCAGTGATGAGAGAGATACGCAGTATTTT
TRBV6-5	TRBJ1-6	.	many	CASALQSNSPLHF	TGTGCCAGCGCCTTGCAGTCTAATTCACCCCTCCACTTT
TRBV9	TRBJ2-3	TRBD2	many	CASSVGLAGRGDTQYF	TGTGCCAGCAGCGTAGGGCTAGCGGGGAGGGGAGATACGCAGTATTTT
TRBV5-4	TRBJ2-1	TRBD2	.	CASRLAFLSSYNEQFF	TGTGCCAGCAGACTAGCGTTCCTAAGCTCCTACAATGAGCAGTTCTTC
TRBV5-1	TRBJ1-4	TRBD1	.	CASSLDRGEKLFF	TGCGCCAGCTCCTTGGACAGGGGTGAAAAACTGTTTTTT